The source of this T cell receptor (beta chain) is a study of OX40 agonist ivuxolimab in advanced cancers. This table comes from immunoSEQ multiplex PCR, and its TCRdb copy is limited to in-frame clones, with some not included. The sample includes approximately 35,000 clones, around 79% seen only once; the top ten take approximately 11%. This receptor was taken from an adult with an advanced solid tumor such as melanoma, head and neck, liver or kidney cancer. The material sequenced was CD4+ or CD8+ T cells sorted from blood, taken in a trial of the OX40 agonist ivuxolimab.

Here the CDR3 reads CASTTGFGGNQPQHF. In DNA form, the CDR3 reads TGTGCCAGCACTACAGGGTTCGGGGGCAATCAGCCCCAGCATTTT. The chain couples TRBV6-1 to TRBJ1-5, with D tentatively TRBD1 (6 bases). The CDR3 is 15 residues long. Germline loops: CDR1 MNHNS, CDR2 SASEGT. The ends were cut back, 7 bases at V and 2 bases at J, with 15 bases in the middle.